This is a list of T cell receptor beta chains from one sample in a study of shared T cell receptors in the human thymus. TCRdb's copy holds only in-frame clones and misses some; the assay was immunoSEQ multiplex PCR. The sample consists of hundreds of thousands of clones, around 87% of them appearing once. These data also formed part of another study, on human thymus T cells.

Sequenced input: thymocytes. These receptors were taken from a boy in the first two years of life with a congenital heart defect. The CDR3 runs from the conserved cysteine through the conserved F or W. The D gene is left open where the match is weak. Where a row states a size, it is once, few, many or the class of an expanded clone; other rows omit it.

size	V	D	J	CDR3	DNA
.	TRBV5-4	.	TRBJ1-1	CASSRGFSNGDTEAFF	TGTGCCAGCAGCAGAGGGTTTTCAAACGGGGACACTGAAGCTTTCTTT
.	TRBV7-8	.	TRBJ2-1	CASSASGLDYNEQFF	TGTGCCAGCAGCGCGTCGGGACTCGACTACAATGAGCAGTTCTTC
once	TRBV9	TRBD2	TRBJ2-5	CASSVRPSAGARKETQYF	TGTGCCAGCAGCGTCCGACCCTCAGCGGGGGCCCGGAAAGAGACCCAGTACTTC
.	TRBV19	TRBD1	TRBJ1-5	CASSQSLRGQSNQPQHF	TGTGCCAGTAGTCAGAGTCTTAGGGGGCAGAGCAATCAGCCCCAGCATTTT
.	TRBV29-1	TRBD1	TRBJ2-5	CSVGGTGGETQYF	TGCAGCGTTGGCGGGACAGGAGGGGAGACCCAGTACTTC
once	TRBV7-2	.	TRBJ2-7	CASSLAPRGGGNEQYF	TGTGCCAGCAGCTTAGCGCCAAGAGGGGGCGGGAACGAGCAGTACTTC
.	TRBV6-5	.	TRBJ1-1	CASSYRTDLEAFF	TGTGCCAGCAGTTACAGGACAGACCTTGAAGCTTTCTTT
.	TRBV9	TRBD1	TRBJ1-1	CASSPRTGPTEAFF	TGTGCCAGCAGCCCCCGGACAGGGCCCACTGAAGCTTTCTTT
.	TRBV2	TRBD1	TRBJ2-4	CASRPQGVDKNIQYF	TGTGCCAGCCGTCCACAGGGGGTTGACAAAAACATTCAGTACTTC
.	TRBV9	.	TRBJ2-5	CASSPRQVQETQYF	TGTGCCAGCAGCCCTAGACAGGTTCAAGAGACCCAGTACTTC
.	TRBV28	TRBD2	TRBJ2-3	CASSLSEREDSTDTQYF	TGTGCCAGCAGTTTATCCGAGCGGGAGGATAGCACAGATACGCAGTATTTT